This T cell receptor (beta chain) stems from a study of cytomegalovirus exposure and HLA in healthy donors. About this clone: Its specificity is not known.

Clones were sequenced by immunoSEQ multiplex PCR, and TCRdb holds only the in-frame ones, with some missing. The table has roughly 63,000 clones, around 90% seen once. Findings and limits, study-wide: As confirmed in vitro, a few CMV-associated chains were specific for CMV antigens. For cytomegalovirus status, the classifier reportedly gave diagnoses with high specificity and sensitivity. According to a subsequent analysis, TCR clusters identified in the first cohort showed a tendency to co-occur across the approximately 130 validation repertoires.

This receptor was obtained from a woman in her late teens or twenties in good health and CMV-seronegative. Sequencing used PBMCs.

The CDR3 here is CASSLPGDTKPHF. CDR3 nucleotide sequence: TGTGCCAGCAGCCTGCCTGGGGACACAAAGCCTCACTTT. The chain employs TRBV6-1 and TRBJ1-6; TRBD1 is a possible D gene (6 bases). This CDR3 comprises 13 residues. The germline V and J ends were trimmed by 6 bases and 19 bases, with 22 bases remaining between them. Germline V CDR1 and CDR2: MNHNS, SASEGT.